The rows below give T cell receptor beta chains drawn from one sample of a study of shared clonotypes between healthy human individuals. Here immunoSEQ multiplex PCR was the method, and the copy in TCRdb shows in-frame clones only, minus some. The sample holds approximately 2.4 million clones; roughly 95% are singletons and the top ten take 0.1% to 0.15%. Sequencing was carried out using naive CD4+ T cells sorted from blood. The receptors shown here come from a man in his late teens or twenties in good health. Each CDR3 is given with its conserved first and last residue.

TRBJ2-2 TRBV7-8 CASSLTTTQGTGELFF
TRBJ1-2 TRBV10-3 CAISESNTGALNGYTF
TRBJ1-1 TRBV10-3 CAISEEQGVGTEAFF
TRBJ2-5 TRBV18 CASSPLVQETQYF
TRBJ2-7 TRBV18 CASSPRHGYEQYF
TRBJ2-7 TRBV2 CASNVDRGPLEQYF
TRBJ1-2 TRBV10-3 CAISEDRVYGYTF
TRBJ2-4 TRBV6-1 CASSNRQGESF
TRBJ1-5 TRBV5-1 CASSLEGTSNQPQHF
TRBJ1-2 TRBV5-1 CASSLFGGLELGYTF
TRBJ1-4 TRBV10-3 CAISESAPEKLFF
TRBJ2-7 TRBV2 CASSESSLVEQYF
TRBJ1-1 TRBV6-5 CASSSTPGEAFF
TRBJ1-6 TRBV7-3 CASSPGGGTLHF
TRBJ2-7 TRBV6-5 CASSYWSGSSYEQYF
TRBJ2-1 TRBV11-3 CASSLAAGSNEQFF
TRBJ2-7 TRBV18 CASSPDRGLYEQYF
TRBJ2-5 TRBV30 CAWRSSGWGETQYF
TRBJ2-7 TRBV6-5 CASTRGVGTYEQYF
TRBJ1-5 TRBV6-1 CASSEGTPSNQPQHF
TRBJ2-2 TRBV21-1 CASSRMYPGQGRTGELFF
TRBJ2-7 TRBV29-1 CSVVGLRTGSSYEQYF
TRBJ2-2 TRBV2 CASKSRADTGELFF
TRBJ2-7 TRBV7-3 CASSLMDRDHGEQYF
TRBJ1-5 TRBV11-2 CASSLGTGNQPQHF
TRBJ2-2 TRBV2 CASTRDRTPDTGELFF
TRBJ1-3 TRBV30 CAGEDRGGNTIYF
TRBJ1-5 TRBV19 CASSMKRPGTRSQPQHF
TRBJ2-5 TRBV5-1 CASSGQTGGIETQYF
TRBJ1-1 TRBV2 CASSRDRGNTEAFF
TRBJ2-5 TRBV7-2 CASRYTGAETQYF
TRBJ2-3 TRBV9 CASSGRLAGSTDTQYF
TRBJ1-2 TRBV6-5 CASGGAGGYTF
TRBJ1-1 TRBV2 CASRVTESNTEAFF
TRBJ1-2 TRBV6-1 CASSAGYGYGYTF
TRBJ2-7 TRBV28 CASSFTLSIGTGGNYEQYF
TRBJ2-1 TRBV11-2 CASSRNGGPINEQFF
TRBJ2-5 TRBV29-1 CSVDPGRVGMGETQYF
TRBJ2-3 TRBV29-1 CSGGGKTGYTDTQYF
TRBJ2-7 TRBV15 CATSPGGQGNYYEQYF
TRBJ2-7 TRBV30 CACARNQYEQYF
TRBJ2-2 TRBV7-2 CASSFRTSGNTGELFF
TRBJ2-3 TRBV7-2 CASSSRTSGGGDTQYF
TRBJ2-3 TRBV9 CASSTTNGLAGGLSTDTQYF
TRBJ2-1 TRBV19 CASSIDQGTRGPVYNEQFF
TRBJ1-5 TRBV28 CASREGQINQPQHF
TRBJ1-2 TRBV4-1 CASSQDLTGSYGYTF
TRBJ2-2 TRBV9 CASSVASGSLTGELFF
TRBJ2-7 TRBV7-2 CASKHQRDESYEQYF
TRBJ2-2 TRBV7-3 CASSRLATSSTGELFF